The 17 T cell receptor beta chains in this list originate from one sample, sequenced in a study of T cell clonotyping in hematopoietic cell transplantation. TCRdb's copy holds only in-frame clones and misses some; the assay was immunoSEQ multiplex PCR. Of around 26,000 clones listed, approximately 82% are singletons. Time point in this sample: recipient sample about 28 days before transplant, after cytoreduction. The material was peripheral blood mononuclear cells, obtained before stem cell transplant. The source is a middle-aged man with acute myeloid leukemia. Some clones in this sample may be carry-over from other donors' samples.

The V gene is TRBV5-6, the J gene TRBJ2-7, with TRBD1 matching over 7 bases. After removal of 4 bases from V and 3 bases from J, the junction contained 7 bases not matched to a gene. CDR3 length: 14 amino acids. CDR1 SGHDT and CDR2 YYEEEE come from the germline V gene. CDR3 DNA: TGTGCCAGCAGCGGCGGACAGGTAGGCTACGAGCAGTACTTC. Amino acid sequence: CASSGGQVGYEQYF.

The chain links TRBV10-3 to TRBJ1-1, with D tentatively TRBD1 (6 bases). Trimming removed 6 bases at V and 2 bases at J, with 10 bases between. The CDR3 is made up of 13 amino acids. Germline values: CDR1 ENHRY, CDR2 SYGVKD. Here the CDR3 reads CAIRLQGNTEAFF. CDR3 coding DNA: TGTGCCATCAGATTACAGGGCAACACTGAAGCTTTCTTT.

The chain joins TRBV4-2 to TRBJ1-1; TRBD1 is a possible D gene (5 bases). The V and J ends lost 0 bases and 5 bases respectively, with 13 bases between them. The CDR3 spans 15 residues. Germline V gene lookup returns CDR1 LGHNA and CDR2 YNFKEQ. In DNA, the CDR3 is TGTGCCAGCAGCCAAGATATCAGGGTGGGGACTGAAGCTTTCTTT. Protein product: CASSQDIRVGTEAFF.

The J gene is TRBJ2-2, the V gene TRBV4-1, with TRBD2 identical over 10 bases. CDR1 MGHRA and CDR2 YSYEKL come from the germline V gene. V lost 3 bases, J lost 7 bases, and 8 bases stayed unmatched. The CDR3 consists of 16 residues. CDR3 nucleotide sequence: TGCGCCAGCAGCCAGACTACAGCGGGAGGGGGCGGGGAGCTGTTTTTT. Translation gives CASSQTTAGGGGELFF.

The chain employs TRBV7-6 and TRBJ2-5; unclear D gene. The CDR3 contains 14 residues. CDR1 and CDR2 (germline): SGHVS, FNYEAQ. V lost 1 base and J 5 bases, leaving 11 bases between the germline ends. The CDR3 spells CASSLEGSFETQYF. Here the CDR3 DNA reads TGTGCCAGCAGCTTAGAAGGTAGCTTTGAGACCCAGTACTTC.

The J gene is TRBJ2-2, the V gene TRBV5-4, with 11 bases aligning to TRBD2. Germline lookup yields CDR1 SGHNT and CDR2 YYREEE (reference sequence). This CDR3 is 15 amino acids long. J was trimmed by 4 bases and V by 4 bases; bases with no gene match: 3. The CDR3 here is CASSPSGGSTGELFF. CDR3 coding DNA: TGTGCCAGCAGCCCTAGCGGGGGGAGCACCGGGGAGCTGTTTTTT.

The chain recombines TRBV30 with TRBJ2-2, with D hard to call. The CDR3 is made up of 11 amino acids. V was shortened by 5 bases and J by 5 bases, with 6 bases between the two germline ends. Germline assignment: CDR1 GTSNPN and CDR2 SVGIG (reference sequence). CDR3 residues: CAWGVTGELFF. For the CDR3, the DNA is TGTGCCTGGGGGGTTACCGGGGAGCTGTTTTTT.

This rearrangement joins TRBV6-5 to TRBJ1-1; D remains unclear. V was trimmed by 0 bases and J by 4 bases, leaving 12 bases between them. The germline gives CDR1 MNHEY, CDR2 SVGAGI. This CDR3 has 15 residues. As DNA, the CDR3 is TGTGCCAGCAGTTACTCTTCGAGGGCAGTCACTGAAGCTTTCTTT. Translation gives CASSYSSRAVTEAFF.

This sequence joins TRBV28 and TRBJ1-2; D is unresolved. Looked up from germline, CDR1 is MDHEN and CDR2 is SYDVKM. The CDR3 is made up of 13 amino acids. V lost 10 bases, J lost 7 bases, and 19 bases lay in between. Written as DNA, the CDR3 is TGTGCCATCGCGATTGGACGGGAGCTTGGCTACACCTTC. Its translation is CAIAIGRELGYTF.

The V call is TRBV6-1, the J call TRBJ2-3; 9 bases are shared with TRBD2. V gave up 6 bases and J gave up 3 bases; unmatched junction bases: 4. CDR3 length: 14 residues. Germline V gives CDR1 MNHNS, CDR2 SASEGT. The DNA of the CDR3 is TGTGCCAGCAGAGTGGCGGGGGGGACAGATACGCAGTATTTT. This gives the protein CASRVAGGTDTQYF.

This clone was seen a single time. V gene TRBV5-6 combines with J gene TRBJ1-2; D may be TRBD1 (6 bases). V was trimmed by 1 base and J by 5 bases, leaving 21 bases between them. This CDR3 comprises 17 residues. The V gene's germline CDR1 is SGHDT and CDR2 YYEEEE. This CDR3 reads CASSLRGGGSLGYGYTF. In nucleotides, the CDR3 is TGTGCCAGCAGCTTGAGAGGAGGGGGTAGCCTCGGGTATGGCTACACCTTC.

V is TRBV1 and J is TRBJ1-1; the listed D gene, TRBD1, was not tested against the DNA. TRBV1 is noted as a pseudogene. The CDR3 has 16 residues. CDR3 sequence: CTSSQEGKQGAIEAFF. In DNA, the CDR3 is TGCACCAGCAGCCAAGAAGGAAAACAGGGGGCGATTGAAGCTTTCTTT.

This clone has just a few counts. V usage is TRBV5-8 and J usage is TRBJ1-1, with 7 bases matching TRBD1. Trimming at V came to 10 bases and at J to 5 bases, leaving 17 bases not matched to a gene. This CDR3 contains 15 residues. CDR1 SGHTS and CDR2 YDEGEE come from the germline V gene. This CDR3 reads CASHRWGQLVTEAFF. CDR3 coding DNA: TGTGCCTCCCATCGGTGGGGACAGTTAGTGACTGAAGCTTTCTTT. The full variable domain, in which reference TRBV5-8 and TRBJ1-1 provide the parts outside the CDR3, is EAGVTQSPTHLIKTRGQQATLRCSPISGHTSVYWYQQALGLGLQFLLWYDEGEERNRGNFPPRFSGRQFPNYSSELNVNALELEDSALYLCASHRWGQLVTEAFFGQGTRLTVV.

The chain carries TRBV30 and TRBJ2-5, with unresolved D. This CDR3 has 15 amino acids. Trimming stripped 0 bases from V and 2 bases from J, with 13 bases between. Per germline, CDR1 GTSNPN and CDR2 SVGIG (reference sequence). CDR3 sequence (DNA): TGTGCCTGGAGTGTAATTTGGGCAGTTCAAGAGACCCAGTACTTC. Its protein product is CAWSVIWAVQETQYF.

The J gene is TRBJ2-7, the V gene TRBV5-8, with a weak D call TRBD1 (5 bases). Trimming pared 3 bases from V and 4 bases from J, leaving 14 bases between. This CDR3 has 14 residues. From germline, CDR1 is SGHTS and CDR2 YDEGEE. The CDR3: CASSSEFRAYEQYF. The CDR3 DNA reads as TGTGCCAGCAGCTCGGAATTCAGGGCTTACGAGCAGTACTTC.

V is TRBV5-8 and J is TRBJ2-3, with no clear D. This CDR3 is 13 amino acids long. The germline gives CDR1 SGHTS, CDR2 YDEGEE. Deletions cut 3 bases from V and 4 bases from J, with 9 bases between. CDR3 region: CASSSARADTQYF. The DNA for the CDR3 is TGTGCCAGCAGCTCTGCTCGGGCAGATACGCAGTATTTT.

This clone turned up a few times. The chain joins TRBV25-1 to TRBJ2-3; 7 bases are a match to TRBD2. This CDR3 has 14 residues. The germline V gene encodes CDR1 MGHDK and CDR2 SYGVNS. V lost 6 bases, J lost 0 bases, and 3 bases stayed unmatched. CDR3 loop: CASRLASSTDTQYF. The CDR3 DNA sequence: TGTGCCAGCAGACTAGCGTCTAGCACAGATACGCAGTATTTT.